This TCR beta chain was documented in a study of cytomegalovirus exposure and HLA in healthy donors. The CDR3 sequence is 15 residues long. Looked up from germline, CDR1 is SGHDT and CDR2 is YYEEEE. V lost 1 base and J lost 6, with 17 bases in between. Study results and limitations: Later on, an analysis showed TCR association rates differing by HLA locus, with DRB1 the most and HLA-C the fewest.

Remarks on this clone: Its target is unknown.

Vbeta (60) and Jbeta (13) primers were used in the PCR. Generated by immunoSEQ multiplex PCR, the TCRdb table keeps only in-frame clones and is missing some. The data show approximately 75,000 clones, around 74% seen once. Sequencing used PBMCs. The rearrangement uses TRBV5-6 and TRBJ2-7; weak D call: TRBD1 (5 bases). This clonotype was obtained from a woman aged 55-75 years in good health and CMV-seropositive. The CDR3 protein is CASSLRIAGWPEQYF. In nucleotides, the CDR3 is TGTGCCAGCAGCTTGAGAATAGCAGGGTGGCCCGAGCAGTACTTC.